The entry below describes one TCR beta chain. Its antigen is unknown. Every PCR received spiked-in synthetic TCR analog templates. Sequencing was performed with immunoSEQ multiplex PCR; in TCRdb, only in-frame clones are kept and a portion is missing. Of some 100,000 clones listed, around 90% are singletons. CDR3 length equals 14 residues. V was pared by 4 bases and J by 3 bases, with 4 bases of the junction left unmatched. Germline CDR1 is MDHEN and CDR2 is SYDVKM. The data originate from a study of PD-L1 blockade in urothelial cancer. Study information: A median blood sample held about 140,000 T cells and roughly 79,000 unique TCRs. Study-wide points: Tumor-linked clones in blood grew more by 3 weeks in durable-benefit patients.

The sample consisted of PBMCs, taken around atezolizumab (anti-PD-L1) treatment. The TCR was taken from a woman of 80 years or more with urothelial cancer. The chain links TRBV28 to TRBJ1-1, with 8 positions matching TRBD1. The CDR3 DNA is TGTGCCAGCAGTTCAGGACAGGGCTACACTGAAGCTTTCTTT. It translates to CASSSGQGYTEAFF.